This T cell receptor beta chain was documented in a study of read filtering for tumor transcriptome and immune sequencing. Overall study context: Whole-transcriptome libraries were prepared after DNase treatment.

This clonotype showed up many times. Germline CDR1 and CDR2: MDHEN and SYDVKM. Trimming removed 6 bases from V and 5 bases from J; junction bases left unmatched: 6. The CDR3 runs to 14 residues. From 300 to 400 ng of RNA, a library with molecular barcoded alpha/delta and beta/gamma adaptors was made. MiXCR, run by TCRdb on the reads, gives a single entry per CDR3 protein. Of fewer than 90,000 distinct CDR3 sequences listed, approximately 13% are singletons. The TCR was taken from a donor aged 40 or older with multiple myeloma. The V and J genes are TRBV28 and TRBJ2-7; 11 positions agree with TRBD2. Sample: a population of CD138-negative cells sorted from bone marrow. The CDR3 nucleotides are TGTGCCAGCAGCCCGGGGACTAGCGGCCACGAGCAGTACTTC. This sequence encodes CASSPGTSGHEQYF.